This TCR beta chain was found in a study of PD-1 blockade in classical Hodgkin lymphoma. Study-wide background: Patients were administered nivolumab (3 mg/kg intravenously) every 2 weeks.

Study-wide findings and caveats: Relative to healthy donors, newly diagnosed patients reportedly had lower baseline TCR diversity, which was reported as lower still in relapsed/refractory patients. Whoever responded completely had baseline diversity much like that seen in newly diagnosed patients.

Time point reported: cycle 4 day 1 (C4D1), after less than 7 weeks of nivolumab. Relapse after autologous stem cell transplantation occurred in every patient, and brentuximab vedotin exposure varied. TCRdb keeps only in-frame clones here, not all; method: immunoSEQ multiplex PCR. Of about 85,000 clones in the sample, less than 95% are singletons; the top ten hold about 2.9%. Trimming cost V 2 bases and J 9 bases, with 10 bases left between them. Germline V gene lookup returns CDR1 SGHTA and CDR2 FQGNSA. The CDR3 spans 12 residues. Worth noting for this clone: Its antigen remains unidentified.

The rearrangement uses TRBV7-2 and TRBJ2-5; D gene ambiguous. The input for sequencing was peripheral blood mononuclear cells (PBMCs), taken before the fourth cycle of nivolumab. The sequence was obtained from a human donor with classical Hodgkin lymphoma. DNA for the CDR3: TGTGCCAGCAGCTTAATGGCTGGGCCCCAGTACTTC. This translates into CASSLMAGPQYF. Supplemented by reference TRBV7-2 and TRBJ2-5, the full variable domain reads GAGVSQSPSNKVTEKGKDVELRCDPISGHTALYWYRQSLGQGLEFLIYFQGNSAPDKSGLPSDRFSAERTGGSVSTLTIQRTQQEDSAVYLCASSLMAGPQYFGPGTRLLVL.